This record covers a single T cell receptor beta chain. The antigen is not known. The data stem from a study of a mutant IDH1 vaccine in newly diagnosed glioma. Study-wide background: Previous treatment comprised radiotherapy, temozolomide, or both, mostly both. Points from the study as a whole: Variations in leading peripheral T cell clonotypes appeared to have no connection with pseudoprogression.

Trimming took 7 bases from V and 1 from J, leaving 20 bases between them. The CDR3 loop spans 17 amino acids. Germline values: CDR1 SGDLS, CDR2 YYNGEE. Some clones are missing from TCRdb's copy, which holds only in-frame ones; the method was immunoSEQ multiplex PCR. This sample carries more than 30,000 clones, about 80% of them seen once, and the ten largest clones take less than 30%. Described time point: week 47, end of study. Every vaccination contained 300 ug of the mutant IDH1 20-mer peptide and was paired with topical imiquimod. Across weeks 1, 3, 5, 7, 11, 15, 19 and 23, patients received a vaccination each time, eight in all.

The input for sequencing was PBMCs, taken from a glioma patient whose treatment included an IDH1 peptide vaccine. The receptor was derived from a young man with glioma. This rearrangement joins TRBV9 to TRBJ2-2; D could derive from TRBD1 or TRBD2 (6 bases each). The CDR3 loop is CASGASLGGLNTGELFF. DNA of the CDR3: TGTGCCAGCGGCGCTTCTTTGGGGGGCTTGAACACCGGGGAGCTGTTTTTT.